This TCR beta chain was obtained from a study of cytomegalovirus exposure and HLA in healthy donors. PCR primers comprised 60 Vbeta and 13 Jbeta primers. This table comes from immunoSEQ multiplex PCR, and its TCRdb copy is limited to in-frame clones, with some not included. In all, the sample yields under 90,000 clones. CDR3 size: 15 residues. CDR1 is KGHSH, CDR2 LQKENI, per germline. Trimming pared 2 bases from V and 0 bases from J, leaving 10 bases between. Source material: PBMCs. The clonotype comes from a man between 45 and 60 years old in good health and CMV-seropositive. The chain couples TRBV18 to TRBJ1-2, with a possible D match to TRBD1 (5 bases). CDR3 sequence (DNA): TGTGCCAGCTCACCAGAGACAGCCTCTAACTATGGCTACACCTTC. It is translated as CASSPETASNYGYTF.